Given below is one T cell receptor beta chain in context. What this receptor recognizes is not known. Within one base of it there is no much larger clone, and no base qualities were kept. The CDR3 sequence holds 14 residues, the cysteine and phenylalanine included. The sequence is cut down to CDR3 DNA, 42 bases in frame from base 1. V trim: 7 bases; J trim: 6 bases; unmatched bases: 8. The germline V gene supplies CDR1 SQVTM and CDR2 ANQGSEA. The trial excluded patients who had a history of autoimmune disease or were on systemic immunosuppression. Peripheral blood for TCR sequencing was collected from all dose cohorts at baseline, on cycle 4 day 1, and on cycle 7 day 1. The samples were taken from a phase I, first-in-human, multicenter, open-label dose-escalation trial of ivuxolimab. Adults with locally advanced or metastatic melanoma, renal cell carcinoma, hepatocellular carcinoma or head and neck squamous cell carcinoma were enrolled in the trial. Before TCR sequencing, CD4+ T cells and CD8+ T cells from peripheral blood were sorted into separate populations.

This entry comes from a study of OX40 agonist ivuxolimab in advanced cancers. Regarding the complete study: The costimulatory receptor OX40 (CD134) was targeted by ivuxolimab, a fully human IgG2 agonistic monoclonal antibody. A male proportion of around 80% and a mean age of around 60 years, ranging from about 23 to 90, were recorded for the dose-escalation cohort. The point of sequencing TCRbeta in the periphery was to test whether ivuxolimab changed TCR sequence diversity and drove clonal T-cell expansion. Of the approximately 50 dose-escalation patients, hepatocellular carcinoma was present in approximately 20, melanoma in approximately 15, renal cell carcinoma in 9 and head and neck cancer in 9. Partial responses were achieved by three dose-escalation patients, of whom one had hepatocellular carcinoma and two had cutaneous melanoma. The paper covers the monotherapy dose-escalation part of the phase I ivuxolimab trial, which included N ≈ 57 patients. Intravenous ivuxolimab was administered to patients every 2 weeks at six dose levels: 0.01, 0.1, 0.3, 1.5, 3 and 10 mg/kg. Patients were allowed to have had prior anti-PD-1, anti-PD-L1 or anti-CTLA-4 therapy, and 30% to 40% of the dose-escalation patients had been treated with checkpoint inhibitors. The research as a whole found: Antigen specificity was not determined for the clonally expanded peripheral T cells. At doses from 0.1 to 3.0 mg/kg, clonal expansion was seen in both CD4+ and CD8+ blood T cells between baseline and week 6. After ivuxolimab, CD8+ T cells had more expanded clones than CD4+ T cells on average. In the 0.1-3.0 mg/kg groups, partial responders were among the patients with the lowest normalized peripheral clonal expansion, particularly in CD8+ T cells. Low levels of normalized T-cell clonal expansion were also seen in some patients who did not respond.

For sequencing of the TCRbeta CDR3 region, genomic DNA was extracted from the sorted cells. The immunoSEQ Assay was used for sequencing of TCRbeta CDR3 regions. TCRdb retrieved this table from immuneACCESS and kept in-frame rearrangements only. Not all clones are present; in checked studies, unresolved V genes account for under half, and no reason is known for the remainder. In this sample the table shows some 50,000 clones, around 91% of which occur a single time. The leading ten clones occupy around 11% of the sample. The chain joins TRBV29-1 to TRBJ1-4; 10 central nucleotides agree with TRBD1. Source: CD4+ or CD8+ T cells sorted from blood, taken in a trial of the OX40 agonist ivuxolimab. This clonotype originated in an adult with an advanced solid tumor such as melanoma, head and neck, liver or kidney cancer. In nucleotide form, the sequence is TGCAGCGCAAAGACAGGGGGCCTAGATGAAAAACTGTTTTTT. Protein translation: CSAKTGGLDEKLFF.